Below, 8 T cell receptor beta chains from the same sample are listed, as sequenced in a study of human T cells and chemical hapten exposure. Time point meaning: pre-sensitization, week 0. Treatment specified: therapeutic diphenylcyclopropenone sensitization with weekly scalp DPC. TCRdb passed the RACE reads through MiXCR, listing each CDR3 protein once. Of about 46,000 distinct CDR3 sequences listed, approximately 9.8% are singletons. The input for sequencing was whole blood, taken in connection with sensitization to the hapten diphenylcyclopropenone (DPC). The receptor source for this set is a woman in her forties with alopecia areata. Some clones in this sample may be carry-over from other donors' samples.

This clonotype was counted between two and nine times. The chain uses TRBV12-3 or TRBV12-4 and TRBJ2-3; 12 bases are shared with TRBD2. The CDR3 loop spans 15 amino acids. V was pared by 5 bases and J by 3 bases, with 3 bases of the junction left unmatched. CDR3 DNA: TGTGCCAGCAGTAAGACTAGCGGGGGTACAGATACGCAGTATTTT. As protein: CASSKTSGGTDTQYF.

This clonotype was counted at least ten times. The DNA of the CDR3 is TGTGCCAGCCGCCGGGACGCCAACTCTGGGGCCAACGTCCTGACTTTC. Translated: CASRRDANSGANVLTF. The chain links TRBV6-1 to TRBJ2-6; D possibly matches TRBD1 or TRBD2 (5 bases each). V dropped 8 bases and J dropped 0 bases, with 14 bases sitting between them. This CDR3 region has 16 residues. Germline CDR1 reads MNHNS; CDR2 reads SASEGT.

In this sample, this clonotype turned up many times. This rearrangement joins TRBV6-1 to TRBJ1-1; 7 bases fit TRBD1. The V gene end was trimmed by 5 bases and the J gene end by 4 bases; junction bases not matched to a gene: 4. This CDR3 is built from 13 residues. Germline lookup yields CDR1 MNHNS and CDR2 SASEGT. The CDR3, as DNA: TGTGCCAGCAGTAGAGACAGGGCCACTGAAGCTTTCTTT. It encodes CASSRDRATEAFF.

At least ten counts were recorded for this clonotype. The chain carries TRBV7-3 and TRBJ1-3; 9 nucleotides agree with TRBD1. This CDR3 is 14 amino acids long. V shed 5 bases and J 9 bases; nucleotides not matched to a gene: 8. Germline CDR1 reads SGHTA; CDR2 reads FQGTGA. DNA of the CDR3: TGTGCCAGCAGCCCCACGGGACAGGGTGGCACCATATATTTT. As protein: CASSPTGQGGTIYF.

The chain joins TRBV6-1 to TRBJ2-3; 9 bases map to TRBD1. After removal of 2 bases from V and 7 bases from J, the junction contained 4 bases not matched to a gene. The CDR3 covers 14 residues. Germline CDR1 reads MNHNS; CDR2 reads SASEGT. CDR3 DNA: TGTGCCAGCAGTGAAAGGGGGACAGGGTATACGCAGTATTTT. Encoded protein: CASSERGTGYTQYF.

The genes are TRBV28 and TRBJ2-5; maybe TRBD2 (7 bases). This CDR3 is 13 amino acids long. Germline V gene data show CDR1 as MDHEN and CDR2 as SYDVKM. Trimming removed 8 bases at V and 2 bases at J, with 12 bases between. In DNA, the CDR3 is TGTGCCAGCTTACAGGGAGGGCAAGAGACCCAGTACTTC. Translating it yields CASLQGGQETQYF.

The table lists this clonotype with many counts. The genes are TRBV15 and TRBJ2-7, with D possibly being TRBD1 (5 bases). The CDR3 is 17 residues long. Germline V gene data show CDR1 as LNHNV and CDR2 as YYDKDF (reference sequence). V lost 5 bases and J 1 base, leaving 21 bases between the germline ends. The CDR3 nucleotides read TGTGCCACCAGCTCTGCGTCTGGGGCCCCGAGGTCCTACGAGCAGTACTTC. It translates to CATSSASGAPRSYEQYF.

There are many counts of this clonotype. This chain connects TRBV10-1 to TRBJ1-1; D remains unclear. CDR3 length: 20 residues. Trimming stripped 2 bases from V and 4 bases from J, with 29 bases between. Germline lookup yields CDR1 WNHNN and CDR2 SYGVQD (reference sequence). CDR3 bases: TGCGCCAGCAGTGAGATACCCTTTCCGACCTATCACAATTGGGGCACTGAAGCTTTCTTT. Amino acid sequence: CASSEIPFPTYHNWGTEAFF.